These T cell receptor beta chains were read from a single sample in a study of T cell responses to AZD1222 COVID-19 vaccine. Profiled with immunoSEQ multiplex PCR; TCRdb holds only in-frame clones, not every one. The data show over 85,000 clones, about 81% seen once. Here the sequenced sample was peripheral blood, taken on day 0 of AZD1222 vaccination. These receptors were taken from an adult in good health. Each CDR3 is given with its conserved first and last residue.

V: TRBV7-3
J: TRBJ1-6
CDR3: CASSLQTGENSPLHF

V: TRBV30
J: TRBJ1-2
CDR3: CAWSPGTYGYTF

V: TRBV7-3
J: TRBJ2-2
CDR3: CASSLVSGGTTGELFF

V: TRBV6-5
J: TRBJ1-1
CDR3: CASSWGASTEAFF

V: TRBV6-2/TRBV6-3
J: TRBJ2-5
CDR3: CASSSIRGGQETQYF

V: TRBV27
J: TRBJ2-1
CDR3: CASSPRRGPYNEQFF

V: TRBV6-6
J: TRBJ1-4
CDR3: CASTGEDEKLFF

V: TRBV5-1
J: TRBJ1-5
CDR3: CASSFQPGQPQHF

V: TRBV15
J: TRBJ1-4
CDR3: CATSRDRGGEKLFF

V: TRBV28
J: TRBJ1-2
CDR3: CASSLSGQVFGYTF

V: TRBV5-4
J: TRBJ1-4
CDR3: CASSQRQGDEKLFF

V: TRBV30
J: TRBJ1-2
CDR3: CAWSVGGGYTF

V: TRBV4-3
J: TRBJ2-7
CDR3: CASSQERGRSYEQYF

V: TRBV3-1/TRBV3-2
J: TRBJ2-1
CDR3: CASSQEKLASWANEQFF

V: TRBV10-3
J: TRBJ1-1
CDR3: CAIRKEVGNTEAFF

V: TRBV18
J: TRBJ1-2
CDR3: CASSPIRDNYGYTF

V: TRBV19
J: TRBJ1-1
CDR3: CASSMSSPMNTEAFF

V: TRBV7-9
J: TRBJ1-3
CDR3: CASSLGQGDSSGNTIYF

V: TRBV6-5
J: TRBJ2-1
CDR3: CASKAGALYNEQFF

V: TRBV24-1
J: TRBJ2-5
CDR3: CATSDARQGGETQYF